What follows is one T cell receptor beta chain and its context. No DNA is given; TCRdb re-called the 5' RACE reads and lists each CDR3 protein once. The sample holds about 260,000 distinct CDR3 sequences. This record belongs to a study of T cells expressing NK-cell markers. Germline-derived CDR1 and CDR2 are DFQATT and SNEGSKA (reference sequence). This CDR3 has 16 amino acids. The chain carries TRBV20-1 and TRBJ1-2; TCRdb returns TRBD1, unconfirmable since there is no DNA. Sequenced material: blood T cells: a sorted CD56 or NKG2C T cell subset, CD4+ or CD8+ T cells, or bulk PBMC T cells (not recorded which). The origin of this receptor is a man in his late teens or twenties in good health. CDR3 sequence: CSARAPLAGVGYGYTF.